This T cell receptor (beta chain) comes out of a study of long-term antiretroviral therapy in people with HIV. General study results and limits: Every time point showed a repertoire led by clones expanded before ART. HIV repertoire CDR3 lengths ranged less widely than those of controls. Blood sampling spanned 2004 to 2017, possibly under older ART regimens.

Notes on this clone: Its antigen is currently unknown.

V dropped 5 bases and J dropped 7 bases, with 6 bases sitting between them. CDR3 length: 11 amino acids. Germline V CDR1 and CDR2: LNHDA, SQIVND (reference sequence). Investigators performed immunoSEQ version v3.0 at survey level. In sequencing, roughly 40,000-50,000 T-cell genomes per sample were targeted. Only in-frame clones appear in the TCRdb table, and some are missing; sequencing was by immunoSEQ multiplex PCR. The sample shows tens of thousands of clones, approximately 84% of them seen only once. This clonotype was obtained from a woman aged 25 to 39 with HIV. The chain has TRBV19 and TRBJ1-5, with D tentatively TRBD1 (6 bases). The sample consisted of unsorted PBMCs, taken roughly 2.9 years before starting antiretroviral therapy. In DNA form, the CDR3 reads TGTGCCAGTAGTCAGGGGCAGCCCCAGCATTTT. It translates to CASSQGQPQHF.